This T cell receptor (beta chain) was documented in a study of T cells in Graves' hyperthyroidism and ophthalmopathy. Study results and caveats: In validation, the model predicted ophthalmopathy. These predictions came a median around 5.9 months before onset. Appearing also in blood were most of the thyroid clonotypes expanded above 0.001.

RNA transcripts were the template for amplifying TCR beta CDR3 regions. The HTBI primer set was used in a first-round RT-PCR of the TCR CDR3. TCRdb fed the multiplex PCR reads into MiXCR, producing one record per CDR3 protein. Of about 320,000 distinct CDR3 sequences in the sample, approximately 15% were seen once. The CDR3 totals 16 residues. J lost 0 bases, V lost 5 bases, and 10 bases had no gene match. Germline CDR1 reads MDHEN; CDR2 reads SYDVKM. The study enrolled patients aged 18 to 65 with newly diagnosed hyperthyroidism of under 2 months' duration. Based on clinical symptoms, serum thyroxine and TRAb, thyroid ultrasound and orbital computed tomography, diagnoses were reached. This clonotype has just a few counts. The antigen is not known.

The receptor's source is a man in his thirties or forties with Graves' hyperthyroidism. Sample: blood. J is TRBJ2-7 and V is TRBV28; 7 bases align to TRBD2. In DNA, the CDR3 is TGTGCCAGCAGTCCCAGATGGGGGGGAAGCTCCTACGAGCAGTACTTC. It is translated as CASSPRWGGSSYEQYF.